A single sample gave rise to the 27 T cell receptor beta chains below, sequenced in a study of CD8 T cells in ankylosing spondylitis. Study-wide results and caveats: Apparently characteristic of ankylosing spondylitis blood was a TCR beta motif (roughly eight highly homologous variants).

TCRdb passed the 5' RACE reads through MiXCR, listing each CDR3 protein once. The sample lists about 220,000 distinct CDR3 sequences; about 17% were seen once. No cognate antigen is known for these TCRs. The sample was blood, either unsorted or a sorted T cell fraction (not recorded which). These receptors all stem from a male donor with ankylosing spondylitis.

This clonotype was seen a handful of times. The V and J genes are TRBV7-6 and TRBJ2-3; 12 bases align to TRBD2. The trim removed 1 base at V and 5 bases at J, leaving 10 bases unmatched. The CDR3 loop spans 18 amino acids. Germline V lookup: CDR1 SGHVS, CDR2 FNYEAQ. CDR3 in DNA: TGTGCCAGCAGCTTAGGGGCGACTAGCGGGGGAATAGTAGATACGCAGTATTTT. Translating gives CASSLGATSGGIVDTQYF.

The genes are TRBV4-1 and TRBJ1-5; TRBD1 is a possible D gene (6 bases). V was clipped by 0 bases and J by 6 bases, with 12 bases between them. CDR3 length equals 15 residues. In germline, CDR1 is MGHRA, CDR2 YSYEKL. CDR3 amino acids: CASSQDNRAGQPQHF. The CDR3 nucleotides read TGCGCCAGCAGCCAAGACAACAGGGCTGGTCAGCCCCAGCATTTT.

In its sample, this clonotype was seen a few times. The chain carries TRBV7-2 and TRBJ2-7; D not certain. The V and J ends lost 2 bases and 4 bases respectively, with 12 bases between them. Germline CDR1 and CDR2: SGHTA and FQGNSA. This CDR3 spans 14 amino acids. The CDR3 DNA follows: TGTGCCAGCAGCTTACCCCGTGCTCCGTACGAGCAGTACTTC. It yields the protein CASSLPRAPYEQYF. Based on the CDR3 plus reference TRBV7-2 and TRBJ2-7, the full variable domain is GAGVSQSPSNKVTEKGKDVELRCDPISGHTALYWYRQSLGQGLEFLIYFQGNSAPDKSGLPSDRFSAERTGGSVSTLTIQRTQQEDSAVYLCASSLPRAPYEQYFGPGTRLTVT.

The chain carries TRBV4-2 and TRBJ1-5; no clear D. Germline values: CDR1 LGHNA, CDR2 YNFKEQ. The germline V and J ends were trimmed by 0 bases and 9 bases, with 9 bases remaining between them. The CDR3 has 13 residues. The CDR3 sequence is CASSQEGEGPQHF. The CDR3 bases are TGTGCCAGCAGCCAAGAAGGAGAGGGGCCCCAGCATTTT.

This clonotype was recorded at least ten times. The chain joins TRBV7-9 to TRBJ2-7; 10 bases agree with TRBD2. This CDR3 has 15 residues. Per germline, CDR1 SEHNR and CDR2 FQNEAQ (reference sequence). The junction had 1 base not matched to a gene; V was cut back by 0 bases and J by 2 bases. CDR3 sequence (DNA): TGTGCCAGCAGCTTAGCAGCGGGAGGGACCTACGAGCAGTACTTC. Translated, it gives CASSLAAGGTYEQYF.

The chain couples TRBV6-5 to TRBJ2-5; 16 bases align to TRBD2. Losses at the gene ends were 0 bases for V and 2 bases for J; bases not matched to a gene: 6. Germline loops: CDR1 MNHEY, CDR2 SVGAGI. The CDR3 totals 19 residues. The chain's CDR3 is CASSYSQGLAGGTQETQYF. The CDR3 DNA follows: TGTGCCAGCAGTTACTCCCAGGGACTAGCGGGAGGGACGCAAGAGACCCAGTACTTC.

This clonotype was observed a few times. The V and J genes are TRBV7-9 and TRBJ1-3; D gene unclear. Trimming took 5 bases from V and 1 from J, leaving 9 bases between them. Germline values: CDR1 SEHNR, CDR2 FQNEAQ (reference sequence). This CDR3 has 14 residues. The chain's CDR3 is CASSPPLSGNTIYF. DNA of the CDR3: TGTGCCAGCAGCCCACCCTTATCTGGAAACACCATATATTTT.

This chain links TRBV4-2 with TRBJ2-3; a possible D gene is TRBD1 (5 bases). The germline V and J ends were trimmed by 4 bases and 5 bases, with 13 bases remaining between them. The CDR3 has 14 amino acids. Germline values: CDR1 LGHNA, CDR2 YNFKEQ. As DNA, the CDR3 is TGTGCCAGCAGCCCAGTTCTCAGGGAAGATACGCAGTATTTT. This gives the protein CASSPVLREDTQYF.

The chain uses TRBV25-1 and TRBJ2-7, with a weak D call TRBD1 (5 bases). CDR1 and CDR2 from the germline V gene are MGHDK and SYGVNS. The CDR3 spans 13 residues. The V and J ends lost 10 bases and 0 bases respectively, with 13 bases between them. The CDR3 here is CATAQEHSYEQYF. The CDR3 DNA sequence: TGTGCCACCGCACAGGAACACTCCTACGAGCAGTACTTC.

The V and J genes are TRBV5-4 and TRBJ2-7; 8 bases match TRBD1. Trimming at V came to 4 bases and at J to 1 base, leaving 7 bases not matched to a gene. The CDR3 sequence is 15 residues long. The germline V gene encodes CDR1 SGHNT and CDR2 YYREEE (reference sequence). CDR3 nucleotides: TGTGCCAGCAGCATCGGGACAGGTCCATCCTACGAGCAGTACTTC. It translates to CASSIGTGPSYEQYF.

The V and J genes are TRBV20-1 and TRBJ1-6; 7 bases align to TRBD1. Germline V gives CDR1 DFQATT, CDR2 SNEGSKA (reference sequence). V was pared by 0 bases and J by 4 bases, with 9 bases of the junction left unmatched. The CDR3 has 17 amino acids. CDR3 sequence: CSAREPGQLLYNSPLHF. The CDR3 DNA reads TGCAGTGCTAGAGAACCGGGACAGCTGCTTTATAATTCACCCCTCCACTTT.

This clonotype was counted once. This chain links TRBV14 with TRBJ2-3; D is unresolved. The CDR3 is 13 amino acids. V was shortened by 3 bases and J by 2 bases, with 6 bases between the two germline ends. Germline loops: CDR1 SGHDN, CDR2 FVKESK. This chain's CDR3 is CASSQGFTDTQYF. The CDR3 DNA is TGTGCCAGCAGCCAGGGATTCACAGATACGCAGTATTTT.

V is TRBV13 and J is TRBJ2-5, with D maybe TRBD1 (5 bases). V was clipped by 3 bases and J by 2 bases, with 10 bases between them. The CDR3 contains 14 residues. Germline V gives CDR1 PRHDT, CDR2 FYEKMQ (reference sequence). This CDR3 reads CASSFRTSQETQYF. In DNA form, the CDR3 reads TGTGCCAGCAGCTTCCGGACATCTCAAGAGACCCAGTACTTC.

This clonotype was observed a few times. V is TRBV12-3 or TRBV12-4 and J is TRBJ2-3; D ambiguous. The CDR3 has 14 residues. Trimming cost V 6 bases and J 3 bases, with 13 bases left between them. Here the CDR3 DNA reads TGTGCCAGCAGGACGGTGGGCCTGACAGATACGCAGTATTTT. Its protein is CASRTVGLTDTQYF.

The rearrangement links TRBV27 to TRBJ2-1; D gene unclear. CDR1 is MNHEY and CDR2 is SMNVEV in the germline V gene (reference sequence). This CDR3 is built from 16 residues. V shed 5 bases and J shed 0 bases, with 14 bases lying between them. The CDR3 bases are TGTGCCAGCAGTCCCTTCCAACTTAGCTCCTACAATGAGCAGTTCTTC. Amino acids: CASSPFQLSSYNEQFF.

V gene TRBV27 combines with J gene TRBJ2-7; no clear D gene. The CDR3 has 13 residues. The germline V and J ends were trimmed by 6 bases and 2 bases, with 11 bases remaining between them. Germline CDR1 reads MNHEY; CDR2 reads SMNVEV (reference sequence). The CDR3: CASRPLTAYEQYF. As DNA, the CDR3 is TGTGCCAGCAGGCCCCTGACGGCCTACGAGCAGTACTTC.

The table lists this clonotype with a few counts. The chain combines TRBV6-2 or TRBV6-3 with TRBJ1-5; D remains ambiguous. The V end lost 6 bases, the J end lost 0 bases, and 15 bases lay between the germline ends. The CDR3 is 16 amino acids. Germline CDR1 MNHEY, CDR2 SVGEGT. The CDR3 is CASSGRESYSNQPQHF. DNA for the CDR3: TGTGCCAGCAGCGGACGGGAAAGTTATAGCAATCAGCCCCAGCATTTT.

V is TRBV29-1 and J is TRBJ1-1; 8 nucleotides line up with TRBD1. Looked up from germline, CDR1 is SQVTM and CDR2 is ANQGSEA. Trimming removed 3 bases from V and 1 base from J; junction bases left unmatched: 4. The length of the CDR3 is 14 residues. CDR3 region: CSVDGGQGNTEAFF. CDR3 DNA: TGCAGCGTTGACGGAGGACAGGGGAACACTGAAGCTTTCTTT. Using reference TRBV29-1 and TRBJ1-1 for the parts outside the CDR3, the full variable domain is SAVISQKPSRDICQRGTSLTIQCQVDSQVTMMFWYRQQPGQSLTLIATANQGSEATYESGFVIDKFPISRPNLTFSTLTVSNMSPEDSSIYLCSVDGGQGNTEAFFGQGTRLTVV.

The chain has TRBV30 and TRBJ1-2; maybe TRBD1 (6 bases). Trimming cost V 0 bases and J 4 bases, with 9 bases left between them. This CDR3 region has 13 residues. Germline V lookup: CDR1 GTSNPN, CDR2 SVGIG (reference sequence). CDR3 nucleotides: TGTGCCTGGAGTGTAGGGGGGCCCTATGGCTACACCTTC. Protein: CAWSVGGPYGYTF.

The CDR3 region has the DNA TGTGCCAGCAGCTTAGACGGGGAAAACACCGGGGAGCTGTTTTTT. Its translation is CASSLDGENTGELFF. The chain couples TRBV7-8 to TRBJ2-2, with a tentative D call TRBD2 (5 bases). This CDR3 has 15 amino acids. V was clipped by 1 base and J by 2 bases, with 8 bases between them. Germline loops: CDR1 SGHVS, CDR2 FQNEAQ.

This clonotype was counted between two and nine times. No conserved phenylalanine or tryptophan is present at the end of the CDR3, so a read error is the likely explanation. The DNA is left out, because the CDR3 cannot be placed on it with certainty; the CDR3 is given as TCRdb lists it. V and J are TRBV11-2 and TRBJ2-1; TRBD2 is the table's D call and was not checked against the DNA. With termini counted, the CDR3 has 13 amino acids. The germline V gene has CDR1 SGHAT and CDR2 FQNNGV. The CDR3 spells CASSLDTSGSIKI.

In this sample, this clonotype turned up a few times. At one end, the junction sequence differs from germline, possibly due to a read error. CDR3 amino acids: CASSLVAGTGNAGELFF. In DNA form, the CDR3 reads TGTGCCAGCAGCTTAGTTGCGGGGACAGGGAACGCCGGGGAGCTGTTTTTT. V is TRBV7-6 and J is TRBJ2-2; 9 nucleotides agree with TRBD1. CDR1 SGHVS and CDR2 FNYEAQ come from the germline V gene. The CDR3 runs 17 residues. The complete variable domain, with remaining parts taken from reference TRBV7-6 and TRBJ2-2, reads GAGVSQSPRYKVTKRGQDVALRCDPISGHVSLYWYRQALGQGPEFLTYFNYEAQQDKSGLPNDRFSAERPEGSISTLTIQRTEQRDSAMYRCASSLVAGTGNAGELFFGEGSRLTVL.

This clonotype has more than one count but fewer than ten. The rearrangement uses TRBV29-1 and TRBJ2-5; no reliable D call. The CDR3 length is 12 residues. The germline V and J ends were trimmed by 4 bases and 5 bases, with 11 bases remaining between them. From germline, CDR1 is SQVTM and CDR2 ANQGSEA. CDR3 nucleotides: TGCAGCGTTGTCCCGCGAGGCGAGACCCAGTACTTC. It specifies CSVVPRGETQYF.

This clonotype was detected a few times. The chain carries TRBV27 and TRBJ2-2; unclear D gene. The CDR3 loop spans 14 amino acids. The germline gives CDR1 MNHEY, CDR2 SMNVEV (reference sequence). Trimming removed 4 bases from V and 2 bases from J, with 8 bases in between. CDR3 sequence reads: CASSWGYNTGELFF. For the CDR3, the DNA is TGTGCCAGCAGTTGGGGATACAACACCGGGGAGCTGTTTTTT.

This clonotype was recorded a few times. The V gene is TRBV7-9, the J gene TRBJ2-7; D gene unclear. The CDR3 has 14 amino acids. Per the germline V gene, CDR1 is SEHNR and CDR2 is FQNEAQ (reference sequence). The V gene lost 1 base and the J gene lost 0 bases, with 7 bases spanning the gap. The CDR3: CASSLEPSSYEQYF. Here the CDR3 DNA reads TGTGCCAGCAGCTTAGAGCCAAGCTCCTACGAGCAGTACTTC.

This rearrangement joins TRBV6-4 to TRBJ2-3; D is undetermined. CDR3 length equals 16 residues. Germline V gene sequence: CDR1 MRHNA, CDR2 SNTAGT. Trimming took off 0 bases at V and 6 bases at J, with 16 bases between the two ends. The CDR3 here is CASSDSLGKSPDTQYF. The CDR3 coding sequence is TGTGCCAGCAGTGACTCCCTAGGGAAGAGTCCGGATACGCAGTATTTT.

This clonotype came up a few times. This chain links TRBV20-1 with TRBJ1-4, with D tentatively TRBD1 (6 bases). Germline V gene sequence: CDR1 DFQATT, CDR2 SNEGSKA (reference sequence). The CDR3 runs 15 residues. Trimming took off 2 bases at V and 3 bases at J, with 13 bases between the two ends. In nucleotides, the CDR3 is TGCAGTGCTAGATTCAGGGGTTTCGCTAATGAAAAACTGTTTTTT. Translated, it gives CSARFRGFANEKLFF.